This entry lists 23 T cell receptor beta chains sequenced from one sample in a study of shared clonotypes between healthy human individuals. Using immunoSEQ multiplex PCR, the repertoire was profiled, and TCRdb retains in-frame clones only, with some absent. The data show millions of clones, approximately 93% seen once. The sample comprised naive CD4+ T cells from PBMCs. This sample's subset: CD45RA+ positively selected. The receptors shown here come from a young man in good health. Some clones in this sample may be carry-over from other donors' samples.

V and J are TRBV7-2 and TRBJ1-2, with unresolved D. The CDR3 runs 12 residues. Germline CDR1 SGHTA, CDR2 FQGNSA. V lost 7 bases and J 13 bases, leaving 19 bases between the germline ends. The CDR3 here is CASTRTGPGLTF. CDR3 in DNA: TGTGCCAGCACCCGGACGGGTCCGGGTCTCACCTTC. Based on the CDR3 plus reference TRBV7-2 and TRBJ1-2, the full variable domain is GAGVSQSPSNKVTEKGKDVELRCDPISGHTALYWYRQSLGQGLEFLIYFQGNSAPDKSGLPSDRFSAERTGGSVSTLTIQRTQQEDSAVYLCASTRTGPGLTFGSGTRLTVV.

V gene TRBV7-8 combines with J gene TRBJ1-4; 9 nucleotides match TRBD1. Per germline, CDR1 SGHVS and CDR2 FQNEAQ. The V and J ends lost 6 bases and 8 bases, in that order; junction bases with no gene match: 7. The CDR3 loop spans 14 amino acids. The CDR3 region has the DNA TGTGCCAGCAGGGACAGGGGCCCGTGGGAAAAACTGTTTTTT. This translates into CASRDRGPWEKLFF.

The chain combines TRBV7-9 with TRBJ1-3, with D tentatively TRBD1 (5 bases). From germline, CDR1 is SEHNR and CDR2 FQNEAQ (reference sequence). The CDR3 totals 15 residues. Trimming removed 6 bases from V and 2 bases from J, with 14 bases in between. CDR3 nucleotide sequence: TGTGCCAGCAGGGGGCCAGCAGACGCTGGAAACACCATATATTTT. Its protein is CASRGPADAGNTIYF.

The genes are TRBV2 and TRBJ1-1; perhaps TRBD1 as D (5 bases). V was pared by 4 bases and J by 6 bases, with 15 bases between. Per germline, CDR1 SNHLY and CDR2 FYNNEI. The CDR3 extends over 14 amino acids. The CDR3, as DNA: TGTGCCAGCAGTGTCCCGAGGGGAGGCCCTGAAGCTTTCTTT. This translates into CASSVPRGGPEAFF.

The J gene is TRBJ2-1, the V gene TRBV28; 8 bases are shared with TRBD2. The V gene's germline CDR1 is MDHEN and CDR2 SYDVKM. The V gene end was trimmed by 8 bases and the J gene end by 6 bases; junction bases not matched to a gene: 9. The CDR3 spans 14 residues. For the CDR3, the DNA is TGTGCCAGCGGCCCTAGCGGGCTCCGCAATGAGCAGTTCTTC. Translating gives CASGPSGLRNEQFF.

The CDR3 bases are TGCGCCAGCAGCCCCCGGGACTTTGACATTCAGTACTTC. Protein sequence: CASSPRDFDIQYF. This chain joins TRBV5-1 and TRBJ2-4, with D perhaps matching TRBD2 (6 bases). This CDR3 is built from 13 residues. The V gene lost 4 bases and the J gene lost 8 bases, with 13 bases spanning the gap. CDR1 and CDR2 (germline): SGHRS, YFSETQ.

The V gene is TRBV7-6, the J gene TRBJ2-1; 7 positions agree with TRBD2. Trimming removed 7 bases from V and 3 bases from J; junction bases left unmatched: 12. The CDR3 is made up of 16 amino acids. CDR1 and CDR2 (germline): SGHVS, FNYEAQ. DNA for the CDR3: TGTGCCAGCAATCCCCTTCGGGAGGCCAACTACAATGAGCAGTTCTTC. Translating it yields CASNPLREANYNEQFF.

The genes are TRBV29-1 and TRBJ2-1; 9 bases agree with TRBD2. CDR1 is SQVTM, CDR2 ANQGSEA, per germline. The CDR3 consists of 14 residues. Losses at the gene ends were 7 bases for V and 4 bases for J; bases not matched to a gene: 8. The CDR3, as DNA: TGCAGCGGGGCTGGGCTAGCGGGGTACAATGAGCAGTTCTTC. This encodes CSGAGLAGYNEQFF.

The V call is TRBV5-1, the J call TRBJ2-2; unclear D gene. The germline V and J ends were trimmed by 1 base and 0 bases, with 7 bases remaining between them. Germline V lookup: CDR1 SGHRS, CDR2 YFSETQ. The length of the CDR3 is 15 residues. The CDR3 protein is CASSLFGPNTGELFF. Here the CDR3 DNA reads TGCGCCAGCAGCTTGTTTGGTCCGAACACCGGGGAGCTGTTTTTT.

The J gene is TRBJ2-3, the V gene TRBV6-5; D not certain. Germline V gene sequence: CDR1 MNHEY, CDR2 SVGAGI. This CDR3 comprises 14 residues. The V end was cut by 5 bases, the J end by 0 bases, with 9 bases between. CDR3 residues: CASSNPYSTDTQYF. The CDR3 bases are TGTGCCAGCAGTAATCCTTATAGCACAGATACGCAGTATTTT.

V and J are TRBV5-4 and TRBJ2-7; the D is unclear. Looked up from germline, CDR1 is SGHNT and CDR2 is YYREEE (reference sequence). Trimming shortened V by 4 bases and J by 0 bases, and 11 bases separated the two germline ends. This CDR3 spans 14 amino acids. DNA of the CDR3: TGTGCCAGCAGCCGAGGTGACTCCTCCTACGAGCAGTACTTC. Amino acid sequence: CASSRGDSSYEQYF.

The chain carries TRBV28 and TRBJ2-3; 8 nucleotides agree with TRBD1. Losses at the gene ends were 5 bases for V and 5 bases for J; bases not matched to a gene: 9. The CDR3 is 15 residues long. Germline-derived CDR1 and CDR2 are MDHEN and SYDVKM. DNA for the CDR3: TGTGCCAGCAGTCCCCCAGGGGGCGCAGGAGATACGCAGTATTTT. Translation: CASSPPGGAGDTQYF.

This clone was counted once. The chain is built from TRBV6-5 and TRBJ1-3; TRBD1 is a possible D gene (5 bases). This CDR3 is 15 amino acids long. V lost 5 bases and J lost 1, with 12 bases in between. Germline CDR1 is MNHEY and CDR2 is SVGAGI. The CDR3 region has the DNA TGTGCCAGCAGTCCTGGAGGGGCTTCTGGAAACACCATATATTTT. It codes for CASSPGGASGNTIYF.

This chain connects TRBV9 to TRBJ2-1; tentative D call: TRBD1 (5 bases). Germline CDR1 is SGDLS and CDR2 is YYNGEE. The V gene lost 0 bases and the J gene lost 6 bases, with 22 bases spanning the gap. The CDR3 is made up of 18 amino acids. The CDR3 DNA reads as TGTGCCAGCAGCGTAGCTACCGCAGGGTCTGTTTCATTCAATGAGCAGTTCTTC. Protein: CASSVATAGSVSFNEQFF.

The J gene is TRBJ2-1, the V gene TRBV5-1, with 8 bases identical to TRBD2. The CDR3 is 16 residues long. Losses at the gene ends were 0 bases for V and 8 bases for J; bases not matched to a gene: 10. Per germline, CDR1 SGHRS and CDR2 YFSETQ. The CDR3 sequence: CASSLVPAGVLDEQFF. The DNA of the CDR3 is TGCGCCAGCAGCTTGGTGCCAGCGGGAGTCTTAGATGAGCAGTTCTTC.

CDR3 sequence: CASSPLRGVETQYF. The CDR3 DNA is TGTGCCAGCAGCCCCTTAAGGGGTGTGGAGACCCAGTACTTC. The J gene is TRBJ2-5, the V gene TRBV11-2; the D gene is possibly TRBD1 (5 bases). Trimming cost V 5 bases and J 5 bases, with 15 bases left between them. Per germline, CDR1 SGHAT and CDR2 FQNNGV. This CDR3 region has 14 residues. The full variable domain, its missing parts supplied by reference TRBV11-2 and TRBJ2-5, is EAGVAQSPRYKIIEKRQSVAFWCNPISGHATLYWYQQILGQGPKLLIQFQNNGVVDDSQLPKDRFSAERLKGVDSTLKIQPAKLEDSAVYLCASSPLRGVETQYFGPGTRLLVL.

The chain links TRBV29-1 to TRBJ2-5, with D perhaps being TRBD1 or TRBD2 (5 bases each). Germline V gene lookup returns CDR1 SQVTM and CDR2 ANQGSEA. This CDR3 is built from 13 residues. V was pared by 4 bases and J by 6 bases, with 15 bases between. The CDR3 loop is CSVGGLSIQTQYF. CDR3 nucleotide sequence: TGCAGCGTTGGGGGGTTATCTATACAGACCCAGTACTTC.

The chain combines TRBV7-8 with TRBJ2-2; D might be TRBD2 (6 bases). V was trimmed by 0 bases and J by 5 bases, leaving 13 bases between them. Germline V CDR1 and CDR2: SGHVS, FQNEAQ. The CDR3 runs 16 residues. DNA for the CDR3: TGTGCCAGCAGCTTAGCGAGGGTCGGAGGGACCGGGGAGCTGTTTTTT. This sequence encodes CASSLARVGGTGELFF.

V usage is TRBV11-2 and J usage is TRBJ1-2; D is perhaps TRBD1 (5 bases). Germline V CDR1 and CDR2: SGHAT, FQNNGV. This CDR3 spans 14 amino acids. V was shortened by 4 bases and J by 1 base, with 10 bases between the two germline ends. The CDR3 DNA follows: TGTGCCAGCAGCTCGGGACGGAGTAACTATGGCTACACCTTC. This codes for CASSSGRSNYGYTF.

This clone was picked up one time. The chain uses TRBV7-2 and TRBJ2-2; 8 bases map to TRBD1. This CDR3 comprises 18 residues. Losses at the gene ends were 1 base for V and 1 base for J; bases not matched to a gene: 8. Germline CDR1 is SGHTA and CDR2 is FQGNSA. This chain's CDR3 is CASSLEGQVSLNTGELFF. Here the CDR3 DNA reads TGTGCCAGCAGCTTAGAGGGACAGGTTTCCCTGAACACCGGGGAGCTGTTTTTT.

This chain joins TRBV19 and TRBJ1-2; D is unclear. The CDR3 is 20 residues long. Trimming took 7 bases from V and 8 from J, leaving 38 bases between them. The V gene's germline CDR1 is LNHDA and CDR2 SQIVND (reference sequence). CDR3 in amino acids: CASNTGLLNRWSSQSSGYTF. In DNA form, the CDR3 reads TGTGCCAGTAATACTGGATTGCTTAATCGTTGGTCCAGCCAGTCTAGCGGCTACACCTTC.

The rearrangement joins TRBV5-1 to TRBJ2-1; D perhaps matches TRBD1 (6 bases). Germline V gene sequence: CDR1 SGHRS, CDR2 YFSETQ. This CDR3 is 16 amino acids long. Trimming shortened V by 3 bases and J by 12 bases, and 25 bases separated the two germline ends. CDR3 region: CASSWGPGKIIVGQFF. CDR3 in DNA: TGCGCCAGCAGCTGGGGGCCGGGGAAAATTATTGTCGGGCAGTTCTTC.

The genes are TRBV7-6 and TRBJ2-1; 9 bases line up with TRBD1. The CDR3 length is 17 residues. The junction had 7 bases not matched to a gene; V was cut back by 4 bases and J by 0 bases. Germline-derived CDR1 and CDR2 are SGHVS and FNYEAQ. The CDR3 DNA follows: TGTGCCAGCAGCTCAAGGACAGGGGCGGTCTCCTACAATGAGCAGTTCTTC. Protein product: CASSSRTGAVSYNEQFF.